The T cell receptor beta chain under discussion was sequenced for a study of blood T cell repertoires in COVID-19. Overall study: COVID-19 samples, acute and convalescent, were from the United States, Italy and Spain. PBMCs, B-cell-depleted T cells, or T cells provided the cDNA or gDNA that made up the material.

Source study methods: Nucleated cell number was recorded as an estimate derived from reference gene primer amplification. The repertoire was sequenced with immunoSEQ multiplex PCR; TCRdb's copy has only in-frame clones and lacks some. V and J calls and clone size follow that table, whereas D and trimming were derived from the DNA. The repertoire consists of approximately 190,000 clones, with 65% to 85% occurring once and the leading ten covering 15% to 20%. Germline CDR1 MNHEY, CDR2 SMNVEV (reference sequence). The CDR3 spans 14 residues. With 8 bases removed from V and 5 bases from J, the gap between germline ends came to 18 bases.

This clonotype originated in a man aged 55 to 70 with active or convalescent COVID-19. The material sequenced was peripheral blood. V usage is TRBV27 and J usage is TRBJ1-2; D not resolved. CDR3 bases: TGTGCCAGCCGCTCTACGGGATCAGGATATGGCTACACCTTC. It encodes CASRSTGSGYGYTF.